Sequencing of this T cell receptor beta chain was carried out in a study of blood T cells in healthy people across ages. A second PCR of 7 to 11 cycles used a sample-barcoded 5' primer and a J-beta primer mix. TCRdb reanalysed the 5' RACE reads using MiXCR and keeps one entry per CDR3 protein. The data contain 950,000 to 1,200,000 distinct CDR3 sequences, around two fifths of them singletons. This clonotype was recorded a few times. Its specificity is unknown. Study-wide findings and caveats: Without sorted subsets, naive and antigen-experienced compartments could not be conclusively compared.

There are 15 residues in the CDR3. Trimming left V 3 bases short and J 4 bases short, with 15 bases between. This chain connects TRBV12-3 or TRBV12-4 to TRBJ1-2, with TRBD1 as a possible D gene (6 bases). The clonotype originates from a man between 18 and 35 years old in good health. Sequencing used blood. CDR3 region: CASSFGGASSYGYTF. CDR3 sequence (DNA): TGTGCCAGCAGTTTTGGGGGGGCGTCCTCCTATGGCTACACCTTC.